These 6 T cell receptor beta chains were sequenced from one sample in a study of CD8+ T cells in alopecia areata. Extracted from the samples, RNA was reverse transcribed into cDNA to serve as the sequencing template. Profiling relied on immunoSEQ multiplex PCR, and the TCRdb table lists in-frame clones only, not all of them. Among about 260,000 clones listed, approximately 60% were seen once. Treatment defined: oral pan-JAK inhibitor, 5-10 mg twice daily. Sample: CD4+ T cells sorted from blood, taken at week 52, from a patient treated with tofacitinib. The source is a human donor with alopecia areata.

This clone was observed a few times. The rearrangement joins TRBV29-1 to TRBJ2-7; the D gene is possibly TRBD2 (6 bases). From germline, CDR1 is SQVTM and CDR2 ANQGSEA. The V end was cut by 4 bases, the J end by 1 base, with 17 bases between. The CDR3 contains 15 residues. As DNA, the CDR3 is TGCAGCGTTGCGAACCCCGACCGGGGGTCCTACGAGCAGTACTTC. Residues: CSVANPDRGSYEQYF.

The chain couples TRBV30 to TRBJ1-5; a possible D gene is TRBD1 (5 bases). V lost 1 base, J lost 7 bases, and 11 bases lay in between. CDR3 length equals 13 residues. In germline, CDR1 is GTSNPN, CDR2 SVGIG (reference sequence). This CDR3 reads CAWSAGTAQPQHF. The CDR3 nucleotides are TGTGCCTGGAGTGCCGGGACGGCCCAGCCCCAGCATTTT.

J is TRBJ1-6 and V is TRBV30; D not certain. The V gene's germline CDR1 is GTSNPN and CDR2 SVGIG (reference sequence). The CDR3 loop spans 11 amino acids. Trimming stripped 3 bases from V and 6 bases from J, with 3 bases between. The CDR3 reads CAWRTNSPLHF. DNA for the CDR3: TGTGCCTGGAGGACTAATTCACCCCTCCACTTT. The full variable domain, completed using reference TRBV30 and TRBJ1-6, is SQTIHQWPATLVQPVGSPLSLECTVEGTSNPNLYWYRQAAGRGLQLLFYSVGIGQISSEVPQNLSASRPQDRQFILSSKKLLLSDSGFYLCAWRTNSPLHFGNGTRLTVT.

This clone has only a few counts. DNA of the CDR3: TGTGCCAGCAGAGACAGGGGTCACGAGCAGTACTTC. It specifies CASRDRGHEQYF. V usage is TRBV6-6 and J usage is TRBJ2-7; 8 positions agree with TRBD1. Germline CDR1 MNHNY, CDR2 SVGAGI (reference sequence). The CDR3 totals 12 residues. V lost 6 bases to trimming and J lost 5 bases; unmatched junction nucleotides: 3.

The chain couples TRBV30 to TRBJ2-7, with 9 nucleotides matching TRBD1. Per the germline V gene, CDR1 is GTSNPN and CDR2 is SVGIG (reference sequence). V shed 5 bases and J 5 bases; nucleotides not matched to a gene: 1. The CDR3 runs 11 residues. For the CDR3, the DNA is TGTGCCTGGGGACAGGGGCACGAGCAGTACTTC. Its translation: CAWGQGHEQYF.

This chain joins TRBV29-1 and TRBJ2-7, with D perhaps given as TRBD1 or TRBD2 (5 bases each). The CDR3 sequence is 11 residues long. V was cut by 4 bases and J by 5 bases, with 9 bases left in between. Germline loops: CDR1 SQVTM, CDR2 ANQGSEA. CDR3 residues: CSVGGDNEQYF. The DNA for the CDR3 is TGCAGCGTTGGAGGGGATAACGAGCAGTACTTC.